The 25 T cell receptor beta chains listed next were all sequenced from one sample in a study of blood T cells in healthy people across ages. The second PCR ran roughly 6 to 12 cycles with a sample-barcoded 5' primer and J-beta primers. Each CDR3 protein gets one entry after TCRdb re-called the 5' RACE reads with MiXCR. The sample consists of approximately 810,000 distinct CDR3 sequences, roughly 35% of them appearing once. The material sequenced was blood. These receptors originate from a man aged 18-30 years in good health.

With respect to this clonotype: One base away lies a much larger clone, so this may be a sequencing read error. The rearrangement joins TRBV7-3 to TRBJ1-1, with unresolved D. Per the germline V gene, CDR1 is SGHTA and CDR2 is FQGTGA. This CDR3 is 13 amino acids long. Trimming stripped 5 bases from V and 7 bases from J, with 14 bases between. The CDR3 loop reads CASSVKVRDEAFF. CDR3 coding DNA: TGTGCCAGCAGCGTAAAAGTCCGGGATGAAGCTTTCTTT.

The gene calls are TRBV7-2 and TRBJ1-5, with a possible D match to TRBD1 (6 bases). The CDR3 has 14 amino acids. Trimming pared 1 base from V and 9 bases from J, leaving 13 bases between. CDR1 is SGHTA and CDR2 is FQGNSA in the germline V gene. Here the CDR3 DNA reads TGTGCCAGCAGCTTAGTGCCCAGGGGTCGGCCCCAGCATTTT. Its translation: CASSLVPRGRPQHF.

Of note for this clonotype: Sequence at one end of the junction differs from germline and may be a read error. The chain uses TRBV2 and TRBJ2-3; D not resolved. CDR3 length: 12 amino acids. Per germline, CDR1 SNHLY and CDR2 FYNNEI. The CDR3 loop is CASRKATDTLYF. The CDR3 DNA reads TGTGCCAGCAGAAAGGCCACAGATACGCTGTATTTT.

This clonotype has ten or more counts. J is TRBJ2-7 and V is TRBV4-2, with 7 bases that match TRBD1. J gave up 2 bases and V 3 bases, and 10 bases lay outside the gene matches. Germline CDR1 reads LGHNA; CDR2 reads YNFKEQ. The CDR3 covers 16 residues. This chain's CDR3 is CASSHETGTATYEQYF. Written as DNA, the CDR3 is TGTGCCAGCAGCCACGAAACCGGGACAGCTACCTACGAGCAGTACTTC.

This clonotype was counted at least ten times. The chain uses TRBV12-3 or TRBV12-4 and TRBJ1-2; D is undetermined. This CDR3 is built from 14 residues. Trimming removed 6 bases from V and 5 bases from J, with 16 bases in between. CDR3: CASRNRTGIYGYTF. The CDR3 DNA reads TGTGCCAGCAGAAATCGGACGGGGATTTATGGCTACACCTTC.

The chain has TRBV10-3 and TRBJ1-3; D gene ambiguous. Trimming stripped 9 bases from V and 0 bases from J, with 12 bases between. Looked up from germline, CDR1 is ENHRY and CDR2 is SYGVKD. The CDR3 sequence is 14 residues long. CDR3 nucleotide sequence: TGTGCCATAAGAAGGGAAGACTCTGGAAACACCATATATTTT. The encoded protein is CAIRREDSGNTIYF.

This clonotype was seen only a few times. This chain uses TRBV7-3 with TRBJ2-5; 8 nucleotides align to TRBD1. Germline assignment: CDR1 SGHTA and CDR2 FQGTGA. The CDR3 consists of 15 residues. Trimming at V came to 1 base and at J to 5 bases, leaving 6 bases not matched to a gene. In DNA form, the CDR3 reads TGTGCCAGCAGCTTAAGTGCAGGGGGCGGTGAGACCCAGTACTTC. It specifies CASSLSAGGGETQYF.

In this sample, this clonotype turned up many times. The chain recombines TRBV20-1 with TRBJ2-3; no definite D call. Looked up from germline, CDR1 is DFQATT and CDR2 is SNEGSKA (reference sequence). CDR3 length: 15 amino acids. The ends were cut back, 3 bases at V and 4 bases at J, with 17 bases in the middle. The CDR3 reads CSASRPGALADTQYF. In DNA form, the CDR3 reads TGCAGTGCTAGTCGCCCGGGTGCGCTCGCAGATACGCAGTATTTT.

J is TRBJ1-1 and V is TRBV27; D remains unclear. Germline V gives CDR1 MNHEY, CDR2 SMNVEV (reference sequence). The CDR3 covers 15 residues. The V end lost 5 bases, the J end lost 7 bases, and 20 bases lay between the germline ends. Written as DNA, the CDR3 is TGTGCCAGCAGTCTCCTCCCCCTCGCGAGTAATGAAGCTTTCTTT. This codes for CASSLLPLASNEAFF.

This clonotype was found a few times. This rearrangement joins TRBV14 to TRBJ1-1; perhaps TRBD1 as D (6 bases). The CDR3 sequence is 14 residues long. The V and J ends lost 2 bases and 2 bases respectively, with 9 bases between them. Germline V gene sequence: CDR1 SGHDN, CDR2 FVKESK. CDR3 DNA: TGTGCCAGCAGCCAACTCAGGGGAAACACTGAAGCTTTCTTT. Residues: CASSQLRGNTEAFF.

This clonotype was found a few times. The chain combines TRBV20-1 with TRBJ2-3; D call uncertain. V was trimmed by 2 bases and J by 4 bases, leaving 4 bases between them. CDR1 is DFQATT, CDR2 SNEGSKA, per germline (reference sequence). The CDR3 runs to 11 residues. The CDR3 sequence: CSARSPDTQYF. The DNA of the CDR3 is TGCAGTGCTAGAAGTCCAGATACGCAGTATTTT.

The V call is TRBV6-2 or TRBV6-3, the J call TRBJ1-1; TRBD1 matches 8 bases. The ends lost 6 bases at V and 5 bases at J; junction bases unmatched: 5. This CDR3 has 13 residues. CDR1 is MNHEY and CDR2 is SVGEGT in the germline V gene. CDR3 DNA sequence: TGTGCCAGCAGGGGACAGGCGGGGACTGAAGCTTTCTTT. This sequence encodes CASRGQAGTEAFF.

This clonotype has more than one count but fewer than ten. This could be a read error, since a much larger clone is one nucleotide away. The gene calls are TRBV7-2 and TRBJ2-1; D unclear. The germline V gene has CDR1 SGHTA and CDR2 FQGNSA. The CDR3 sequence is 12 residues long. The CDR3 sequence: CASSPTDNGQFF. The CDR3 nucleotides are TGTGCCAGCAGCCCCACTGACAATGGGCAGTTCTTC. Full variable domain (remainder filled in from reference TRBV7-2 and TRBJ2-1): GAGVSQSPSNKVTEKGKDVELRCDPISGHTALYWYRQSLGQGLEFLIYFQGNSAPDKSGLPSDRFSAERTGGSVSTLTIQRTQQEDSAVYLCASSPTDNGQFFGPGTRLTVL.

This clonotype was detected only a few times. The chain links TRBV20-1 to TRBJ2-3, with D possibly matching TRBD1 (6 bases). The CDR3 covers 13 residues. Germline V CDR1 and CDR2: DFQATT, SNEGSKA (reference sequence). V dropped 2 bases and J dropped 5 bases, with 11 bases sitting between them. CDR3 amino acids: CSARILGGDTQYF. Here the CDR3 DNA reads TGCAGTGCTAGAATTCTAGGGGGAGATACGCAGTATTTT.

This chain connects TRBV5-1 to TRBJ1-4; 7 nucleotides agree with TRBD1. Trimming cost V 0 bases and J 3 bases; bases outside gene matches: 2. Germline V gene sequence: CDR1 SGHRS, CDR2 YFSETQ. This CDR3 region has 15 residues. CDR3 amino acids: CASSLDRGSNEKLFF. The CDR3 DNA is TGCGCCAGCAGCTTGGACAGGGGATCTAATGAAAAACTGTTTTTT. Filled out from reference TRBV5-1 and TRBJ1-4, the complete variable domain reads KAGVTQTPRYLIKTRGQQVTLSCSPISGHRSVSWYQQTPGQGLQFLFEYFSETQRNKGNFPGRFSGRQFSNSRSEMNVSTLELGDSALYLCASSLDRGSNEKLFFGSGTQLSVL.

This clonotype was observed many times. The chain recombines TRBV12-3 or TRBV12-4 with TRBJ2-1, with a tentative D call TRBD2 (7 bases). Trimming pared 6 bases from V and 4 bases from J, leaving 22 bases between. The CDR3 is made up of 17 amino acids. The CDR3 DNA follows: TGTGCCAGCAGAAAAGAAGGGGGGGCCGTCTCTTACAATGAGCAGTTCTTC. Translated: CASRKEGGAVSYNEQFF.

This clonotype was found a few times. V usage is TRBV20-1 and J usage is TRBJ1-6; D may be TRBD1 (5 bases). Looked up from germline, CDR1 is DFQATT and CDR2 is SNEGSKA (reference sequence). The length of the CDR3 is 13 residues. V was cut by 0 bases and J by 9 bases, with 9 bases left in between. CDR3: CSARDEGTSPLHF. The CDR3, as DNA: TGCAGTGCTAGAGATGAGGGGACTTCACCCCTCCACTTT.

CDR3 sequence reads: CSASGTSGPSYEQYF. CDR3 nucleotide sequence: TGCAGTGCTAGCGGGACTAGCGGGCCCTCCTACGAGCAGTACTTC. J is TRBJ2-7 and V is TRBV20-1; TRBD2 matches 12 bases. With 3 bases clipped from V and 0 bases from J, the junction kept 3 bases outside the gene matches. The germline CDR1 and CDR2 sequences are DFQATT and SNEGSKA (reference sequence). The CDR3 has 15 residues.

The rearrangement uses TRBV20-1 and TRBJ1-1, with D possibly TRBD1 on 5 matching bases. CDR3 length: 15 amino acids. Trimming stripped 3 bases from V and 2 bases from J, with 16 bases between. CDR1 and CDR2 from the germline V gene are DFQATT and SNEGSKA (reference sequence). In nucleotides, the CDR3 is TGCAGTGCTAGGGACACCGATTACGCTAACACTGAAGCTTTCTTT. Protein sequence: CSARDTDYANTEAFF.

In its sample, this clonotype was seen a few times. The chain recombines TRBV6-5 with TRBJ1-2, with D maybe TRBD1 (5 bases). The CDR3 contains 13 residues. In germline, CDR1 is MNHEY, CDR2 SVGAGI. Trimming took 4 bases from V and 7 from J, leaving 13 bases between them. The DNA for the CDR3 is TGTGCCAGCAGTTTTTCAGGGTCCCCTGGCTACACCTTC. Its protein product is CASSFSGSPGYTF.

This clonotype was found many times. This chain links TRBV15 with TRBJ2-4, with TRBD1 matching over 7 bases. Looked up from germline, CDR1 is LNHNV and CDR2 is YYDKDF (reference sequence). V lost 1 base and J lost 4; bases outside the gene matches: 7. The CDR3 has 16 residues. CDR3 DNA: TGTGCCACCAGCAGAGGGTCGGACAGGAAGAAAAACATTCAGTACTTC. It translates to CATSRGSDRKKNIQYF.

This chain uses TRBV2 with TRBJ2-1, with D possibly TRBD2 on 5 matching bases. Trimming cost V 6 bases and J 7 bases, with 25 bases left between them. The germline V gene has CDR1 SNHLY and CDR2 FYNNEI. The CDR3 sequence is 17 residues long. In DNA, the CDR3 is TGTGCCAGCAGCGGAGGCCGACGAGGCGATGGAGGAAATGAGCAGTTCTTC. Its translation is CASSGGRRGDGGNEQFF.

The genes are TRBV5-1 and TRBJ1-2; D not certain. Germline CDR1 SGHRS, CDR2 YFSETQ. V dropped 3 bases and J dropped 8 bases, with 17 bases sitting between them. The CDR3 totals 14 residues. Written as DNA, the CDR3 is TGCGCCAGCAGCTCCGAGACACAACGGGGAGGCTACACCTTC. Its protein is CASSSETQRGGYTF.

The chain couples TRBV20-1 to TRBJ1-1; 7 nucleotides line up with TRBD1. Germline V gene lookup returns CDR1 DFQATT and CDR2 SNEGSKA (reference sequence). V lost 3 bases and J lost 3; bases outside the gene matches: 7. This CDR3 is built from 14 residues. In nucleotides, the CDR3 is TGCAGTGCTAGGCCGCCGGGACAGTACACTGAAGCTTTCTTT. Amino acids: CSARPPGQYTEAFF.

The V gene is TRBV12-3 or TRBV12-4, the J gene TRBJ2-7; D unclear. The CDR3 has 11 residues. Trimming pared 6 bases from V and 4 bases from J, leaving 7 bases between. CDR3 nucleotides: TGTGCCAGCAGGACGGAGTACGAGCAGTACTTC. The encoded protein is CASRTEYEQYF.